The rows below give T cell receptor beta chains drawn from one sample of a study of blood T cell repertoires in COVID-19. Sequenced by immunoSEQ multiplex PCR; TCRdb stores in-frame clones only, minus some. Among 180,000 or so clones listed, over 70% were seen once. The specimen was PBMCs or T cells enriched from blood (not recorded which). Receptor source: a woman aged 55-69 years who had recovered from COVID-19. The CDR3 runs from the conserved cysteine through the conserved F or W. Fields, in order: J gene, D gene, V gene, clone size, CDR3 protein, CDR3 DNA. A D gene is named only where the DNA matches it firmly. Clone size is stated in some rows and not others, as once, few, many or a class when expanded.

J: TRBJ2-2; D: TRBD2; V: TRBV9; size: NA; CDR3: CASSVVSSGRFGGELFF; DNA: TGTGCCAGCAGCGTAGTTTCAAGCGGGAGATTCGGCGGGGAGCTGTTTTTT
J: TRBJ2-1; D: NA; V: TRBV5-1; size: NA; CDR3: CASSLATGNNEQFF; DNA: TGCGCCAGCAGCTTGGCCACAGGGAACAATGAGCAGTTCTTC
J: TRBJ1-6; D: TRBD1; V: TRBV30; size: few; CDR3: CAWREQGWSPLHF; DNA: TGTGCCTGGAGAGAACAGGGGTGGTCACCCCTCCACTTT
J: TRBJ2-1; D: TRBD2; V: TRBV7-3; size: once; CDR3: CASSTEGRVVYNEQFF; DNA: TGTGCCAGCAGCACCGAGGGGAGGGTCGTATACAATGAGCAGTTCTTC
J: TRBJ1-2; D: NA; V: TRBV2; size: few; CDR3: CASSDSVGVRYGYTF; DNA: TGTGCCAGCAGTGACTCTGTAGGGGTCCGGTATGGCTACACCTTC
J: TRBJ1-3; D: TRBD1; V: TRBV6-4; size: NA; CDR3: CASSLYRGLRPGNTIYF; DNA: TGTGCCAGCAGTTTGTACAGGGGGCTTAGGCCGGGAAACACCATATATTTT
J: TRBJ1-1; D: NA; V: TRBV5-4; size: NA; CDR3: CASSLDSYTEAFF; DNA: TGTGCCAGCAGCTTGGACAGCTACACTGAAGCTTTCTTT
J: TRBJ1-2; D: NA; V: TRBV9; size: few; CDR3: CASSASTGAGINYGYTF; DNA: TGTGCCAGCAGCGCCTCGACTGGGGCAGGAATTAACTATGGCTACACCTTC
J: TRBJ2-2; D: TRBD2; V: TRBV5-5; size: NA; CDR3: CASSISGSSEIGELFF; DNA: TGTGCCAGCAGCATCAGCGGGAGTTCAGAAATCGGGGAGCTGTTTTTT
J: TRBJ2-5; D: NA; V: TRBV2; size: NA; CDR3: CASSEAHMQETQYF; DNA: TGTGCCAGCAGTGAAGCTCACATGCAAGAGACCCAGTACTTC
J: TRBJ1-2; D: TRBD1; V: TRBV28; size: NA; CDR3: CASSNRGNYGYTF; DNA: TGTGCCAGCAGTAACAGGGGGAACTATGGCTACACCTTC
J: TRBJ1-2; D: NA; V: TRBV9; size: NA; CDR3: CASSPRGAGGYTF; DNA: TGTGCCAGCAGCCCCCGGGGGGCGGGCGGCTACACCTTC
J: TRBJ2-1; D: TRBD2; V: TRBV9; size: NA; CDR3: CASSFGLAGGQQFF; DNA: TGTGCCAGCAGCTTCGGACTAGCGGGGGGGCAGCAGTTCTTC
J: TRBJ1-5; D: TRBD1; V: TRBV18; size: NA; CDR3: CASSLSGQRNQPQHF; DNA: TGTGCCAGCTCACTATCGGGACAGCGCAATCAGCCCCAGCATTTT